These T cell receptor beta chains were read from a single sample in a study of response to subunit inactivated influenza vaccine. TCRdb processed the RT-PCR reads anew with MiXCR; each CDR3 protein has one entry. Among hundreds of thousands of distinct CDR3 sequences listed, around 10% were seen once. The same data also went into a second study, on T cells expressing NK-cell markers.

Material: PBMCs from blood, obtained on the day of vaccination. All receptors come from a man aged 50 to 60 who received an inactivated influenza vaccine. CDR3s include the opening cysteine and the closing phenylalanine or tryptophan. Each record gives: clone size, D gene, J gene, V gene, CDR3 protein, CDR3 DNA. A D gene is named only where the DNA matches it firmly. Only some rows state a clone size, as once, few, many or a class for expanded clones.

few,NA,TRBJ2-5,TRBV7-9,CASSLGGVWTQYF,TGTGCCAGCAGCTTAGGCGGAGTATGGACCCAGTACTTC
many,TRBD2,TRBJ2-1,TRBV28,CASGKAGHNEQFF,TGTGCCAGCGGGAAAGCGGGGCACAATGAGCAGTTCTTC
NA,TRBD1,TRBJ2-2,TRBV15,CATSRGTGSTGELFF,TGTGCCACCAGCAGAGGGACAGGGAGTACCGGGGAGCTGTTTTTT
NA,NA,TRBJ1-5,TRBV12-3/TRBV12-4,CASSYAASNQPQHF,TGTGCCAGCAGTTATGCCGCGAGCAATCAGCCCCAGCATTTT
NA,TRBD1,TRBJ1-2,TRBV6-2/TRBV6-3,CASSRTGANYGYTF,TGTGCCAGCAGCCGGACAGGGGCCAACTATGGCTACACCTTC
few,TRBD2,TRBJ2-7,TRBV30,CAWRLAGPYEQYF,TGTGCCTGGAGGCTAGCGGGACCTTACGAGCAGTACTTC
few,TRBD1,TRBJ2-7,TRBV7-2,CASSPWTGSDEQYF,TGTGCCAGCAGCCCCTGGACAGGGAGCGACGAGCAGTACTTC
few,TRBD1,TRBJ2-3,TRBV18,CASSPGQVGTDTQYF,TGTGCCAGCTCACCGGGACAGGTGGGGACAGATACGCAGTATTTT
few,NA,TRBJ1-1,TRBV20-1,CSAAQSRRDTEAFF,TGCAGTGCCGCCCAATCCCGGCGGGACACTGAAGCTTTCTTT
few,TRBD1,TRBJ1-4,TRBV5-1,CASSVGQENEKLFF,TGCGCCAGCAGCGTGGGACAGGAGAATGAAAAACTGTTTTTT